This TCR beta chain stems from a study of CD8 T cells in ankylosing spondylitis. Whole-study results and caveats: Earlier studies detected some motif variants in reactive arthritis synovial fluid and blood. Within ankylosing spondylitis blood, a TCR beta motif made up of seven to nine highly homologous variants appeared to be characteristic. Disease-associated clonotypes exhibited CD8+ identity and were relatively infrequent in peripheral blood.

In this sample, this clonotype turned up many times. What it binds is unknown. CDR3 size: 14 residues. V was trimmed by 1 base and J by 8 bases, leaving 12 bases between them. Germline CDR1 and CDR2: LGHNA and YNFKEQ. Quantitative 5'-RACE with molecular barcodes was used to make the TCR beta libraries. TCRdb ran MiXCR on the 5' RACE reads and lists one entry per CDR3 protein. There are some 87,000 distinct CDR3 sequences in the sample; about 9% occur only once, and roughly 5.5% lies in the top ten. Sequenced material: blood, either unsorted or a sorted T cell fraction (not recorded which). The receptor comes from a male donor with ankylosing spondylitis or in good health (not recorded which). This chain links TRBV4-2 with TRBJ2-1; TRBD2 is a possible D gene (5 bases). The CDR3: CASSQGPGSYEQFF. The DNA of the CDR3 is TGTGCCAGCAGCCAAGGTCCGGGGAGCTATGAGCAGTTCTTC.